These 17 T cell receptor beta chains were sequenced from one sample in a study of CD8 T cells in ankylosing spondylitis. TCRdb analysed the 5' RACE reads with MiXCR anew, one entry per CDR3 protein. The profile covers about 140,000 distinct CDR3 sequences, with approximately 8.4% appearing a single time and more than 7% taken by the ten largest. Sequencing input: synovial fluid, either unsorted or a sorted T cell fraction (not recorded which). Source of these receptors: a male donor with ankylosing spondylitis.

This rearrangement joins TRBV20-1 to TRBJ1-6; a weak D match, TRBD1 (6 bases). Between the trimmed V and J ends, which lost 3 bases and 10 bases, there was a span of 13 bases. Germline V gene sequence: CDR1 DFQATT, CDR2 SNEGSKA (reference sequence). This CDR3 region has 13 residues. CDR3 residues: CSARSGARSPLHF. The CDR3 DNA is TGCAGTGCTAGGTCGGGGGCTAGATCACCCCTCCACTTT.

This clonotype showed up just a few times. The chain joins TRBV28 to TRBJ2-7; D is perhaps TRBD1 (6 bases). CDR3 size: 14 residues. The germline V and J ends were trimmed by 5 bases and 9 bases, with 20 bases remaining between them. Germline loops: CDR1 MDHEN, CDR2 SYDVKM. The chain's CDR3 is CASSPLGHTIGQYF. As DNA, the CDR3 is TGTGCCAGCAGTCCACTGGGACACACTATAGGGCAGTACTTC.

In its sample, this clonotype was seen many times. This chain joins TRBV25-1 and TRBJ2-1, with D possibly being TRBD2 (5 bases). CDR3 length: 12 amino acids. Germline V gene sequence: CDR1 MGHDK, CDR2 SYGVNS. V lost 4 bases to trimming and J lost 5 bases, with 6 bases between them. The DNA of the CDR3 is TGTGCCAGCAGTGGGCGGGACAATGAGCAGTTCTTC. Translated: CASSGRDNEQFF. Supplemented by reference TRBV25-1 and TRBJ2-1, the full variable domain reads EADIYQTPRYLVIGTGKKITLECSQTMGHDKMYWYQQDPGMELHLIHYSYGVNSTEKGDLSSESTVSRIRTEHFPLTLESARPSHTSQYLCASSGRDNEQFFGPGTRLTVL.

This clonotype was recorded at least ten times. The chain couples TRBV7-2 to TRBJ2-1; D gene ambiguous. Germline V gene sequence: CDR1 SGHTA, CDR2 FQGNSA. The V gene lost 2 bases and the J gene lost 4 bases, with 6 bases spanning the gap. This CDR3 spans 13 amino acids. This chain's CDR3 is CASSLLQYNEQFF. The CDR3 DNA reads TGTGCCAGCAGCTTACTGCAGTACAATGAGCAGTTCTTC.

This clonotype was recorded many times. V is TRBV18 and J is TRBJ2-7; TRBD1 matches 9 bases. J lost 3 bases, V lost 2 bases, and 5 bases had no gene match. Germline assignment: CDR1 KGHSH and CDR2 LQKENI. The CDR3 has 15 amino acids. This chain's CDR3 is CASSPGTGKVYEQYF. DNA of the CDR3: TGTGCCAGCTCACCAGGGACAGGGAAAGTCTACGAGCAGTACTTC.

The chain carries TRBV6-5 and TRBJ2-1; 9 bases agree with TRBD2. The V segment lost 1 base and the J segment 6 bases; nucleotides outside the gene matches: 4. This CDR3 has 15 amino acids. Germline CDR1 reads MNHEY; CDR2 reads SVGAGI. The CDR3 loop is CASSYLGLAGNEQFF. The CDR3 DNA is TGTGCCAGCAGTTACTTGGGACTAGCTGGCAATGAGCAGTTCTTC.

The chain joins TRBV29-1 to TRBJ2-3; D may be TRBD2 (6 bases). This CDR3 is 14 amino acids long. Trimming took 6 bases from V and 1 from J, leaving 14 bases between them. Germline assignment: CDR1 SQVTM and CDR2 ANQGSEA. DNA for the CDR3: TGCAGCGTGCTGGGAGGAAGGGGCACAGATACGCAGTATTTT. It is translated as CSVLGGRGTDTQYF.

In its sample, this clonotype was seen many times. The V call is TRBV7-6, the J call TRBJ1-4, with 9 bases fitting TRBD1. CDR3 length equals 16 residues. The junction had 8 bases not matched to a gene; V was cut back by 1 base and J by 8 bases. Germline CDR1 reads SGHVS; CDR2 reads FNYEAQ. CDR3 protein: CASSLVLGQGKEKLFF. CDR3 DNA: TGTGCCAGCAGCTTAGTTTTGGGACAGGGAAAGGAAAAACTGTTTTTT.

The chain is built from TRBV19 and TRBJ2-3; possibly TRBD1 for D (5 bases). Germline loops: CDR1 LNHDA, CDR2 SQIVND (reference sequence). Trimming took 8 bases from V and 4 from J, leaving 13 bases between them. This CDR3 has 13 residues. The CDR3 loop is CASGQQGADTQYF. CDR3 DNA sequence: TGTGCCAGTGGTCAGCAAGGGGCAGATACGCAGTATTTT.

This clonotype came up a few times. The rearrangement links TRBV6-2 or TRBV6-3 to TRBJ2-7; possible D gene TRBD2, 6 bases. The ends were cut back, 6 bases at V and 5 bases at J, with 17 bases in the middle. The CDR3 sequence is 14 residues long. Germline V gene sequence: CDR1 MNHEY, CDR2 SVGEGT. In DNA, the CDR3 is TGTGCCAGCAGCCGCCTTACTAGCTACCACGAGCAGTACTTC. This codes for CASSRLTSYHEQYF.

This chain joins TRBV18 and TRBJ2-7; 8 bases agree with TRBD1. This CDR3 has 15 amino acids. Losses at the gene ends were 6 bases for V and 6 bases for J; bases not matched to a gene: 13. Germline V lookup: CDR1 KGHSH, CDR2 LQKENI. Here the CDR3 reads CASSPGGALGSEQYF. CDR3 coding DNA: TGTGCCAGCTCCCCAGGGGGCGCCTTGGGCTCCGAGCAGTACTTC.

Ten or more counts support this clonotype. The chain carries TRBV7-2 and TRBJ2-5, with TRBD2 matching 7 bases. The germline V gene encodes CDR1 SGHTA and CDR2 FQGNSA. This CDR3 spans 15 amino acids. Germline trimming cut 3 bases from V and 5 bases from J; bases unmatched to any gene: 9. DNA for the CDR3: TGTGCCAGCAGCTTTCAGACTAGCATGGACGAGACCCAGTACTTC. Translating it yields CASSFQTSMDETQYF.

The rearrangement links TRBV6-1 to TRBJ2-1; 7 nucleotides match TRBD2. After removal of 6 bases from V and 4 bases from J, the junction contained 15 bases not matched to a gene. The CDR3 runs 17 residues. Per the germline V gene, CDR1 is MNHNS and CDR2 is SASEGT. The CDR3 is CASSSTSVLTAYNEQFF. CDR3 DNA sequence: TGTGCCAGCAGCAGTACTAGCGTTCTTACCGCATACAATGAGCAGTTCTTC.

The chain uses TRBV5-1 and TRBJ2-7; a weak D match, TRBD1 (5 bases). CDR3 length equals 14 residues. Trimming shortened V by 3 bases and J by 4 bases, and 14 bases separated the two germline ends. Germline values: CDR1 SGHRS, CDR2 YFSETQ. The CDR3 DNA is TGCGCCAGCAGCTCAGAAAGGGGATTGTACGAGCAGTACTTC. Translated: CASSSERGLYEQYF.

At least ten counts were recorded for this clonotype. The chain is built from TRBV15 and TRBJ2-5, with D unclear. This CDR3 spans 11 amino acids. CDR1 and CDR2 from the germline V gene are LNHNV and YYDKDF (reference sequence). The V end lost 6 bases, the J end lost 4 bases, and 6 bases lay between the germline ends. The CDR3 sequence is CATRAGETQYF. The CDR3 nucleotides are TGTGCCACCAGAGCAGGAGAGACCCAGTACTTC.

The gene calls are TRBV28 and TRBJ2-1, with 13 bases that match TRBD2. The CDR3 covers 19 residues. Germline CDR1 is MDHEN and CDR2 is SYDVKM. The V and J ends lost 4 bases and 3 bases, in that order; junction bases with no gene match: 12. Written as DNA, the CDR3 is TGTGCCAGCAGTTCCCTTTCCGGGACTAGCGGGAACATCTACAATGAGCAGTTCTTC. Translating gives CASSSLSGTSGNIYNEQFF.

At least ten counts were recorded for this clonotype. The rearrangement uses TRBV7-8 and TRBJ2-3; no reliable D call. The CDR3 consists of 12 residues. V was pared by 5 bases and J by 4 bases, with 7 bases between. Germline V CDR1 and CDR2: SGHVS, FQNEAQ. CDR3 sequence reads: CASSLISDTQYF. The DNA for the CDR3 is TGTGCCAGCAGCCTGATATCAGATACGCAGTATTTT.